This is a list of T cell receptor beta chains from one sample in a study of T cells in Graves' hyperthyroidism and ophthalmopathy. Via MiXCR, TCRdb re-called the multiplex PCR reads, giving one row per CDR3 protein. Among approximately 400,000 distinct CDR3 sequences listed, just under 25% were seen once. The sequencing sample was made of blood. The origin of the receptors is a man in his fifties with Graves' hyperthyroidism. Both conserved end residues are trimmed from each CDR3. Each record gives: CDR3 protein, CDR3 length, V gene, D gene, clone size. A D gene is named only where the DNA matches it firmly. Size tells how often a clone was seen (once, few, many) or the class of an expanded clone, and some rows leave it out.

ASSPDISLSYEQY,13,TRBV27,.,few
ASSSGTGLSSYNEQF,15,TRBV6-1,TRBD1,few
ASSLKWDQYNEQY,13,TRBV7-6,.,many
ASSNKTQYSGANVLT,15,TRBV28,.,.
ASIGGDYGYT,10,TRBV6-2/TRBV6-3,.,many
ASSQDRSTAYNEQF,14,TRBV4-1,.,many
ASQPGTGELF,10,TRBV7-9,.,.
ASSPRTSETYNEQF,14,TRBV3-1,TRBD2,.
SVGGLAGTGGSYEQY,15,TRBV29-1,TRBD2,few
ASRIDVRDIGELF,13,TRBV11-3,.,many
ASGPGEDTDTQY,12,TRBV5-1,.,.
ASSRGTSGRIYEQY,14,TRBV18,TRBD2,.
ASRRWDDNEQF,11,TRBV2,.,once
ASSLGVWDGELF,12,TRBV7-2,.,few
SARAQGGLPYGYT,13,TRBV20-1,TRBD1,.
ASSFEYQPQH,10,TRBV28,.,many
SALRGGVGAEQY,12,TRBV20-1,.,many
ASSTTPTGYGYT,12,TRBV28,.,.